These T cell receptor beta chains were read from a single sample in a study of blood T cell repertoires in COVID-19. Produced via immunoSEQ multiplex PCR; TCRdb's table is partial and in-frame only. The profile shows roughly 250,000 clones, about 87% of them singletons. The sequenced sample was PBMCs or T cells enriched from blood (not recorded which). Receptors were obtained from a woman between 50 and 59 years old who had recovered from COVID-19. CDR3s include the opening cysteine and the closing phenylalanine or tryptophan. D genes are given only for firm matches. Not every row has a clone size; where given, it reads once, few, many or a size class.

TRBJ1-5 | NA | TRBV19 | NA | TGTGCCAGTAGTATAGGGGGGGGCTCTCAGCCCCAGCATTTT | CASSIGGGSQPQHF
TRBJ1-5 | NA | TRBV9 | NA | TGTGCCAGCAGCGAAAAGGGAGGGCTTGGTCAGCCCCAGCATTTT | CASSEKGGLGQPQHF
TRBJ2-7 | TRBD1 | TRBV27 | NA | TGTGCCAGCAGTTCCTTACAGGGGACCGACGAGCAGTACTTC | CASSSLQGTDEQYF
TRBJ2-1 | NA | TRBV7-2 | NA | TGTGCCAGCATGCGTCTAACCGATGAGCAGTTCTTC | CASMRLTDEQFF
TRBJ2-1 | TRBD2 | TRBV7-2 | NA | TGTGCCAGCAGCCCCGCAGGGTCCCGGCGGGAGGGCTCCTACAATGAGCAGTTCTTC | CASSPAGSRREGSYNEQFF
TRBJ1-1 | NA | TRBV18 | once | TGTGCCAGCTCACCACCCGGTGGAGGTTGGAACACTGAAGCTTTCTTT | CASSPPGGGWNTEAFF
TRBJ1-2 | NA | TRBV20-1 | NA | TGCAGTTTCCAGGGAGGGTATGGCTACACCTTC | CSFQGGYGYTF
TRBJ2-3 | TRBD2 | TRBV5-1 | NA | TGCGCCAGCAGCTGGGGACTAGCGGAGGGCTCCACAGATACGCAGTATTTT | CASSWGLAEGSTDTQYF
TRBJ1-3 | TRBD1 | TRBV2 | NA | TGTGCCAGCAGCCCAGAAATGACAGGGAATGGGAACACCATATATTTT | CASSPEMTGNGNTIYF
TRBJ2-2 | NA | TRBV20-1 | NA | TGCAGTGTTAGGGGAGCCGGGGAGCTGTTTTTT | CSVRGAGELFF
TRBJ2-3 | TRBD2 | TRBV6-2/TRBV6-3 | NA | TGTGCCAGCAGTACCCACCGACTAGCGGGAGATTCAGATACGCAGTATTTT | CASSTHRLAGDSDTQYF
TRBJ2-2 | NA | TRBV18 | NA | TGTGCCAGCTCACCAGCCCTGACTACCCCTATTAACACCGGGGAGCTGTTTTTT | CASSPALTTPINTGELFF
TRBJ2-5 | NA | TRBV28 | NA | TGTGCCACTAGCGTTCAAGAGACCCAGTACTTC | CATSVQETQYF
TRBJ1-1 | NA | TRBV25-1 | NA | TGTGCCAGCAGTGGGGTGGGGGCAGGTGCAACTGAAGCTTTCTTT | CASSGVGAGATEAFF
TRBJ1-6 | NA | TRBV7-3 | NA | TGTGCCAGCAGCTTAGCAGGCTTTAATTCACCCCTCCACTTT | CASSLAGFNSPLHF
TRBJ1-1 | NA | TRBV14 | many | TGTGCCAGCAGCCAGGGGAGGGGCGGCGGCACTGAAGCTTTCTTT | CASSQGRGGGTEAFF
TRBJ1-4 | NA | TRBV28 | NA | TGTGCCAGCAGTGGAGACAGTGCCACCGGAAAACTGTTTTTT | CASSGDSATGKLFF
TRBJ2-1 | TRBD1 | TRBV7-6 | few | TGTGCCAGCAGCTCGCGGACAGGGAGCGGGTCTCACAATGAGCAGTTCTTC | CASSSRTGSGSHNEQFF
TRBJ1-2 | TRBD1 | TRBV28 | NA | TGTGCCAGCAGTCCGCGCAGGGCTAACAGGGGCCCATATGGCTACACCTTC | CASSPRRANRGPYGYTF
TRBJ2-7 | TRBD2 | TRBV2 | NA | TGTGCCAGCAGACCGGGACTAGCCGTTTTAGGCGGGAGGTCGTACGAGCAGTACTTC | CASRPGLAVLGGRSYEQYF
TRBJ2-6 | NA | TRBV3-1/TRBV3-2 | NA | TGTGCCAGCAGCCTCCCATGGGGAGCTTCTGGGGCCAACGTCCTGACTTTC | CASSLPWGASGANVLTF
TRBJ2-1 | TRBD2 | TRBV27 | NA | TGTGCCAGCAGTTCAAACCGGGGGAGCGGGAGCTCCTACAATGAGCAGTTCTTC | CASSSNRGSGSSYNEQFF
TRBJ2-1 | NA | TRBV28 | NA | TGTGCCAGCAGTCCACCCCGGGGTAGCGATGAGCAGTTCTTC | CASSPPRGSDEQFF
TRBJ2-7 | TRBD2 | TRBV27 | NA | TGTGGGGCGGGGGGGAGCGGGTACGAGCAGTACTTC | CGAGGSGYEQYF
TRBJ2-7 | TRBD1 | TRBV7-2 | NA | TGTGCCAGCAGCTTTGGGACAGGGGACGAGCAGTACTTC | CASSFGTGDEQYF
TRBJ1-1 | NA | TRBV5-1 | NA | TGCGCCAGCAGCTTGTCCCCGGGGGAGAGTTCAGACACTGAAGCTTTCTTT | CASSLSPGESSDTEAFF
TRBJ1-2 | NA | TRBV19 | NA | TGTGCCAGTAGGATGACAGAGACCTATGGCTACACCTTC | CASRMTETYGYTF
TRBJ1-2 | NA | TRBV6-2/TRBV6-3 | NA | TGTGCCAGCAGTTACCGACCCGACATCTTCCAGGGCTACACCTTC | CASSYRPDIFQGYTF
TRBJ2-7 | NA | TRBV28 | NA | TGTGCCAGCAGCATAAAGACAGGCTACGAGCAGTACTTC | CASSIKTGYEQYF
TRBJ2-1 | NA | TRBV5-1 | NA | TGCGCCAGCAGCTTCTTAGCCCAATTAGACAATGAGCAGTTCTTC | CASSFLAQLDNEQFF
TRBJ2-5 | NA | TRBV4-3 | NA | TGCGCCAGCAGCCAGGGGGGGCGTTACCAAGAGACCCAGTACTTC | CASSQGGRYQETQYF
TRBJ1-5 | TRBD1 | TRBV29-1 | NA | TGCAGCGTTGGGACAGGGGTCAATCAGCCCCAGCATTTT | CSVGTGVNQPQHF
TRBJ1-1 | TRBD1 | TRBV27 | NA | TGTGCCAGCAGTATAAAGACAGGGGGCGTCCCTGAAGCTTTCTTT | CASSIKTGGVPEAFF
TRBJ1-2 | TRBD1 | TRBV5-1 | NA | TGCGCCAGCAGAATAGACAGGGGGGACTATGGCTACACCTTC | CASRIDRGDYGYTF
TRBJ2-5 | TRBD1 | TRBV3-1/TRBV3-2 | NA | TGTGCCAGCGGACAGGGTGAGACCCAGTACTTC | CASGQGETQYF
TRBJ1-1 | NA | TRBV4-3 | NA | TGCGCCAGCAGCCGATTACAGGGAGATCCACGTGAAGCTTTCTTT | CASSRLQGDPREAFF
TRBJ1-1 | TRBD1 | TRBV15 | NA | TGTGCCACCAGCAGAGCGGACAGGGGGCATGACACTGAAGCTTTCTTT | CATSRADRGHDTEAFF
TRBJ2-3 | TRBD1 | TRBV24-1 | NA | TGTGCCACCAGAAGGGACAGCAACACAGATACGCAGTATTTT | CATRRDSNTDTQYF